This TCR beta chain was observed in a study of T cells expressing NK-cell markers. At the level of the study: The TCR beta repertoires originated in sorted CD3+CD56+NKG2C+, CD3+CD56+NKG2C- and CD3+CD56-NKG2C+ T cells.

About this clonotype: Its target is unknown.

The CDR3 consists of 16 residues. CDR1 is SEHNR, CDR2 FQNEAQ, per germline (reference sequence). One entry per CDR3 protein, without DNA, is what TCRdb gives after re-calling the 5' RACE reads. Seen in this sample are about 550,000 distinct CDR3 sequences; the ten most common clones hold approximately 3.6%. Study-wide results and caveats: Leadership of the CD3+CD56-NKG2C+ fraction also belonged to these clonotypes in several donors. More than 5 donors carried dominant NKG2C+ clonotypes that made up roughly 1.0-7.5% of their CD8+ T cells.

The clonotype comes from a man between 18 and 29 years old in good health. The chain couples TRBV7-9 to TRBJ2-7; the D call from TCRdb, TRBD1, cannot be confirmed without DNA. Sequencing was carried out using blood T cells: a sorted CD56 or NKG2C T cell subset, CD4+ or CD8+ T cells, or bulk PBMC T cells (not recorded which). CDR3 protein: CASSLGWTGGLDEQYF.